What follows describes a single TCR beta chain. This record belongs to a study of blood T cell repertoires in COVID-19. The overall study: Material from acute and convalescent COVID-19 was sourced from the United States, Italy and Spain.

This table comes from immunoSEQ multiplex PCR, and its TCRdb copy is limited to in-frame clones, with some not included. The repertoire includes 310,000 or so clones, 90% of them detected once, and less than 2% sits in the top ten. Categorization into cohorts depended on clinical history that participants reported. With 9 bases removed from V and 4 bases from J, the gap between germline ends came to 16 bases. The CDR3 is 14 residues long. Germline CDR1 reads LNHDA; CDR2 reads SQIVND (reference sequence). The genes are TRBV19 and TRBJ1-5; the D is unclear. The TCR comes from a young woman with acute COVID-19. Sequencing was carried out using PBMCs or T cells enriched from blood (not recorded which). CDR3 DNA: TGTGCCAGCCACGCCCGGGTTAAGAATCAGCCCCAGCATTTT. Amino acids: CASHARVKNQPQHF. The entire variable domain, with the rest obtained from reference TRBV19 and TRBJ1-5, is as follows: DGGITQSPKYLFRKEGQNVTLSCEQNLNHDAMYWYRQDPGQGLRLIYYSQIVNDFQKGDIAEGYSVSREKKESFPLTVTSAQKNPTAFYLCASHARVKNQPQHFGDGTRLSIL.